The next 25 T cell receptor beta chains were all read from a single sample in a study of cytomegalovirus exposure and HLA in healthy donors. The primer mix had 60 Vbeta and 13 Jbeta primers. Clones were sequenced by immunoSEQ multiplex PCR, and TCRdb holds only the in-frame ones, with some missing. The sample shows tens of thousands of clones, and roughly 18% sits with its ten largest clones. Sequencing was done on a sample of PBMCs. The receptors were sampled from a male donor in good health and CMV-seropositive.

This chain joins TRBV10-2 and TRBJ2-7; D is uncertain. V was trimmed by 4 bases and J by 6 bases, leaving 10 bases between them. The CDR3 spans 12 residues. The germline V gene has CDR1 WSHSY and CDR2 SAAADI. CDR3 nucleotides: TGCGCCAGCAGTGTACAGCAGAGCGAGCAGTACTTC. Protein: CASSVQQSEQYF.

The CDR3 DNA follows: TGTGCCTGGAGTCGGGACTCAGCCTCTGGAAACACCATATATTTT. Residues: CAWSRDSASGNTIYF. The gene calls are TRBV30 and TRBJ1-3, with a weak D call TRBD1 (5 bases). With 2 bases removed from V and 0 bases from J, the gap between germline ends came to 11 bases. Germline V lookup: CDR1 GTSNPN, CDR2 SVGIG (reference sequence). This CDR3 spans 15 amino acids.

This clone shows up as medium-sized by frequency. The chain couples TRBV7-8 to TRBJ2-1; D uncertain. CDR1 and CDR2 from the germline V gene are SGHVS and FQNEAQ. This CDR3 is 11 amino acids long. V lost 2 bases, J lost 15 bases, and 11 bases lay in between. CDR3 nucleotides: TGTGCCAGCAGCTTACAATCGGGTCTGTTCTTC. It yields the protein CASSLQSGLFF.

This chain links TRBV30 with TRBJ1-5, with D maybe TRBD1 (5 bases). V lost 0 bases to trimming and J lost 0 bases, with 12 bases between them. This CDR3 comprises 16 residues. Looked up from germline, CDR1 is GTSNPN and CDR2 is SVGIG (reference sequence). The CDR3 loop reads CAWSVGGADSNQPQHF. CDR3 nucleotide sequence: TGTGCCTGGAGTGTAGGAGGGGCTGATAGCAATCAGCCCCAGCATTTT.

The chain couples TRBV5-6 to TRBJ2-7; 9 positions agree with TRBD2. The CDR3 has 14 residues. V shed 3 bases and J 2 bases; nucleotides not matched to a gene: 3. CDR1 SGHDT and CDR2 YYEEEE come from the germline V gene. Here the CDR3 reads CASSSTSGAYEQYF. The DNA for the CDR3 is TGTGCCAGCAGCTCGACTAGCGGAGCCTACGAGCAGTACTTC.

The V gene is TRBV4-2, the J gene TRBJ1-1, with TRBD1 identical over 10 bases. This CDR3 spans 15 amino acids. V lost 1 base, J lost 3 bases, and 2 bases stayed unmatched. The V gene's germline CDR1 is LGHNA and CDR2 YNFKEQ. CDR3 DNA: TGTGCCAGCAGCCAAGGACAGGGGGCTTACACTGAAGCTTTCTTT. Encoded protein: CASSQGQGAYTEAFF.

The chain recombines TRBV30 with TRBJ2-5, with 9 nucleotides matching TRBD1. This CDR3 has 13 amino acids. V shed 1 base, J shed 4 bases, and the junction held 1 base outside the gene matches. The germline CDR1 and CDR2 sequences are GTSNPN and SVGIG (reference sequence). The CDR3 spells CAWSGQGVETQYF. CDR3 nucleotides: TGTGCCTGGAGTGGACAGGGGGTAGAGACCCAGTACTTC.

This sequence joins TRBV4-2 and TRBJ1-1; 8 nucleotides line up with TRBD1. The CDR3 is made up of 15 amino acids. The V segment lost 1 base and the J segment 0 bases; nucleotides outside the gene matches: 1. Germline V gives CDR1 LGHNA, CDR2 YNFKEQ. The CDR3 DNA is TGTGCCAGCAGCCAAGGGACAGGGATGAACACTGAAGCTTTCTTT. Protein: CASSQGTGMNTEAFF.

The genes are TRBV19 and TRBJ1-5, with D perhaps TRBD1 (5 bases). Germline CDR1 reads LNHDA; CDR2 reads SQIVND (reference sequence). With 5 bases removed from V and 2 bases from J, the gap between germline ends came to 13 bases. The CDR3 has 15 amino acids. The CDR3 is CASSPGPGGNQPQHF. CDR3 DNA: TGTGCCAGTAGTCCAGGGCCGGGGGGCAATCAGCCCCAGCATTTT.

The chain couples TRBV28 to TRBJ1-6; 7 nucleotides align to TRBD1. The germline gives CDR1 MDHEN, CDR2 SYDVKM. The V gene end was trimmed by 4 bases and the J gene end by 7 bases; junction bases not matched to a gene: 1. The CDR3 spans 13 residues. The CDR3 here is CASSSGGNSPLHF. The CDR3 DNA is TGTGCCAGCAGTTCAGGGGGGAATTCACCCCTCCACTTT.

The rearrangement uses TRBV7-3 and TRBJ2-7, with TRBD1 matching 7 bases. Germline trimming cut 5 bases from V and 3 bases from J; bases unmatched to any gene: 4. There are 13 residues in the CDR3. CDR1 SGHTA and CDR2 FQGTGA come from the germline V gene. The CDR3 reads CASSNAGGYEQYF. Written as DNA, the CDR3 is TGTGCCAGCAGCAACGCAGGGGGCTACGAGCAGTACTTC.

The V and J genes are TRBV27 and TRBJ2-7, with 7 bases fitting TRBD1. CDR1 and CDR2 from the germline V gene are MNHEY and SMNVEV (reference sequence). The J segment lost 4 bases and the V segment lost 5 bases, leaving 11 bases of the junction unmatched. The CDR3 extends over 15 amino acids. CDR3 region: CASSAEYRGTYEQYF. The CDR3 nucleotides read TGTGCCAGCAGTGCAGAGTACAGGGGCACGTACGAGCAGTACTTC.

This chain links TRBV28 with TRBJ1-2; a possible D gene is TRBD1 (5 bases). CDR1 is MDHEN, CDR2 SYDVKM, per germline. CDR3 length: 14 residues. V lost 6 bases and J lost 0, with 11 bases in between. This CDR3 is CASRGTGANYGYTF. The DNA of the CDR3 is TGTGCCAGCAGGGGGACGGGAGCTAACTATGGCTACACCTTC.

CDR3 loop: CASSLGQGSYEQYF. CDR3 in DNA: TGTGCCAGCAGCTTGGGCCAGGGGTCCTACGAGCAGTACTTC. The chain uses TRBV5-6 and TRBJ2-7; a weak D match, TRBD1 (6 bases). V was cut by 0 bases and J by 1 base, with 8 bases left in between. Germline assignment: CDR1 SGHDT and CDR2 YYEEEE. The CDR3 is made up of 14 amino acids.

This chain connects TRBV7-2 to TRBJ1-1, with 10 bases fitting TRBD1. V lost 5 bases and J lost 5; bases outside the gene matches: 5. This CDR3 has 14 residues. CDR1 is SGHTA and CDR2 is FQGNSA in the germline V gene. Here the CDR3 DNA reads TGTGCCAGCAGCCAATGGACAGGGGGGACTGAAGCTTTCTTT. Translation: CASSQWTGGTEAFF.

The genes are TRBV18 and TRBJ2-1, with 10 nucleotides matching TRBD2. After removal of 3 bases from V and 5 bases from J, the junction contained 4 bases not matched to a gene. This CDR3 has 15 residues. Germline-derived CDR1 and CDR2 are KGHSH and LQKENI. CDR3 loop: CASSPGLAGDNEQFF. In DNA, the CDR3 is TGTGCCAGCTCACCGGGGCTAGCGGGGGACAATGAGCAGTTCTTC.

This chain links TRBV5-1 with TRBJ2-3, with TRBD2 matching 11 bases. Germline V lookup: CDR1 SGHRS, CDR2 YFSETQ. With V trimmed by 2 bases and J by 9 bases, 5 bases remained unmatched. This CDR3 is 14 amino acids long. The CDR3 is CASSFSGGAETQYF. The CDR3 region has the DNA TGCGCCAGCAGCTTTAGCGGGGGGGCTGAAACGCAGTATTTT.

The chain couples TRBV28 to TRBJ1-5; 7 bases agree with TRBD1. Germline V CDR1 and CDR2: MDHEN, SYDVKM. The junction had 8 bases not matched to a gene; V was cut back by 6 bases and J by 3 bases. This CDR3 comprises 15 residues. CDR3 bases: TGTGCCAGCAGCTCCCAACAGGGGAACAATCAGCCCCAGCATTTT. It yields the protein CASSSQQGNNQPQHF.

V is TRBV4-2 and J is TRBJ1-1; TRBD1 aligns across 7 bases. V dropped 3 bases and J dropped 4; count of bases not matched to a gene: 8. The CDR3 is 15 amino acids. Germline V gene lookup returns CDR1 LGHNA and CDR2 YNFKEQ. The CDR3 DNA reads TGTGCCAGCAGCCAGGCCATGGGACAGTCCACTGAAGCTTTCTTT. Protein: CASSQAMGQSTEAFF.

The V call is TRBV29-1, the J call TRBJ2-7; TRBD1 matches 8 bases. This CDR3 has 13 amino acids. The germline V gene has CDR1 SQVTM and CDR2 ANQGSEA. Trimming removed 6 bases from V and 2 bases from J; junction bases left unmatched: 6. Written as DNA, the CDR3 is TGCAGCGTATTCGGACAGGGCGCCTACGAGCAGTACTTC. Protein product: CSVFGQGAYEQYF.

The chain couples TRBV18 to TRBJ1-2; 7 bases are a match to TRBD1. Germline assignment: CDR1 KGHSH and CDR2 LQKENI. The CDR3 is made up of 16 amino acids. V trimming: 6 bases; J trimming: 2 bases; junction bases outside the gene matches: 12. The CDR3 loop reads CASSVSQVQGNYGYTF. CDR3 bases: TGTGCCAGCTCCGTTTCCCAGGTACAGGGGAACTATGGCTACACCTTC.

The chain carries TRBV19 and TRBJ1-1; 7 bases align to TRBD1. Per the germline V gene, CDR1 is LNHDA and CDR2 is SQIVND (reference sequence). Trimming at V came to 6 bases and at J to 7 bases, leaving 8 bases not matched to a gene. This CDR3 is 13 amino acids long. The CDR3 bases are TGTGCCAGTAGCGAGAGACAGGGCCTTGAAGCTTTCTTT. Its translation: CASSERQGLEAFF.

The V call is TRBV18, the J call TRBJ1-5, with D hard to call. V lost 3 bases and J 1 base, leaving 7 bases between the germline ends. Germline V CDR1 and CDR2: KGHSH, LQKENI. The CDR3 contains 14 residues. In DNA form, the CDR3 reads TGTGCCAGCTCACCGGAGAACAGCAATCAGCCCCAGCATTTT. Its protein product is CASSPENSNQPQHF.

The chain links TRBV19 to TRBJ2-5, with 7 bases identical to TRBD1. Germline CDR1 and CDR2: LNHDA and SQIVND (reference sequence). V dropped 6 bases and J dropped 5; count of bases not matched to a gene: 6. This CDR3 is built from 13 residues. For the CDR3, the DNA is TGTGCCAGTAGCATACAGGGGTTGGAGACCCAGTACTTC. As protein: CASSIQGLETQYF.

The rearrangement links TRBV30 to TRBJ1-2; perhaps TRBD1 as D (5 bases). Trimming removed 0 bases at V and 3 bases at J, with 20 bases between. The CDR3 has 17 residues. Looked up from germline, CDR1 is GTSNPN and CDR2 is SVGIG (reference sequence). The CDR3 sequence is CAWSVLPYGTRDYGYTF. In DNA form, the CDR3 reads TGTGCCTGGAGTGTACTCCCCTACGGGACTCGAGACTATGGCTACACCTTC. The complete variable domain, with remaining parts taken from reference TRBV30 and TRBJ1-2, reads SQTIHQWPATLVQPVGSPLSLECTVEGTSNPNLYWYRQAAGRGLQLLFYSVGIGQISSEVPQNLSASRPQDRQFILSSKKLLLSDSGFYLCAWSVLPYGTRDYGYTFGSGTRLTVV.